Reported below is one T cell receptor beta chain. The target antigen is unknown. CDR1 and CDR2 (germline): SGDLS, YYNGEE. The CDR3 contains 19 residues. The J segment lost 9 bases and the V segment lost 4 bases, leaving 20 bases of the junction unmatched. Naive CD8 cells lacked CD45RO and underwent positive selection for CCR7, leaving out terminally differentiated effector memory CD45RA+ cells. As processed by the authors: ImmunoSEQ sequences covered only the junction and lacked quality scores; filtering therefore differed. The repertoire was sequenced with immunoSEQ multiplex PCR; TCRdb's copy has only in-frame clones and lacks some. V, J and clone size derive from that table, while D and trimming were established from the DNA sequence. The profile shows approximately 2,000,000 clones, 90% to 95% of them singletons. The sample comes from a study of shared clonotypes between healthy human individuals.

Study-wide results and caveats: Clonotypes not shared had lower generation probabilities than those common to all four donors. Incompleteness in sorted-subset sequencing, despite large depth, was shown by rarefaction.

This chain connects TRBV9 to TRBJ2-7; the match to TRBD2 covers 15 bases. The sample taken for sequencing was naive CD8+ T cells from PBMCs. The TCR was taken from a man between 18 and 35 years old in good health. Some clones in this sample may be carry-over from other donors' samples. DNA for the CDR3: TGTGCCAGCAGCTTCCCCTCGGGACTAGCGGGAGGTTTTCGTTGGGCGCAGTACTTC. Amino acid sequence: CASSFPSGLAGGFRWAQYF. The whole variable domain, filled in from reference TRBV9 and TRBJ2-7, reads DSGVTQTPKHLITATGQRVTLRCSPRSGDLSVYWYQQSLDQGLQFLIQYYNGEERAKGNILERFSAQQFPDLHSELNLSSLELGDSALYFCASSFPSGLAGGFRWAQYFGPGTRLTVT.